Following are 21 T cell receptor beta chains from one sample sequenced in a study of human T cells and chemical hapten exposure (TCRdb year 2021). Libraries were made using RACE. For sequencing, a NextSeq 500 was employed. TCRdb trimmed public reads at Q25 via fastp, called clones via MiXCR and kept in-frame beta chains. Each entry merges the rows of one CDR3 protein and shows their most common DNA and genes. The sample has about 80,000 distinct CDR3 sequences on record, around 9.4% of them singletons. The top ten constitute roughly 1.6% of the sample. The time point label here, explained by the study, means: healthy volunteer bleed at 6 weeks. Unfractionated whole blood was collected in Tempus Blood RNA tubes, and total RNA was extracted from that blood. The sequencing sample was made of whole blood. Receptors originate from a female donor in good health. Some clones in this sample may be carry-over from other donors' samples.

There are many counts of this clonotype. V usage is TRBV7-6 and J usage is TRBJ1-4; D is unclear. V gave up 1 base and J gave up 10 bases, with 10 bases separating them. This CDR3 is built from 13 residues. The germline gives CDR1 SGHVS, CDR2 FNYEAQ. The CDR3 region is CASSLDGGRKLFF. As DNA, the CDR3 is TGTGCCAGCAGCTTAGACGGAGGCAGAAAACTGTTTTTT.

The chain combines TRBV12-3 or TRBV12-4 with TRBJ2-7, with 14 bases fitting TRBD2. With 4 bases clipped from V and 4 bases from J, the junction kept 9 bases outside the gene matches. The CDR3 runs 17 residues. The CDR3 spells CASSSGLAGARIYEQYF. CDR3 sequence (DNA): TGTGCCAGCAGTTCGGGACTAGCGGGGGCCCGAATTTACGAGCAGTACTTC.

The sample holds many counts of this clonotype. This sequence joins TRBV27 and TRBJ1-1; 7 bases map to TRBD1. The CDR3 spans 15 residues. After removal of 6 bases from V and 4 bases from J, the junction contained 11 bases not matched to a gene. Germline lookup yields CDR1 MNHEY and CDR2 SMNVEV (reference sequence). CDR3 sequence reads: CASSPSGRTGTEAFF. The DNA for the CDR3 is TGTGCCAGCAGCCCTAGCGGACGGACAGGCACTGAAGCTTTCTTT.

This clonotype occurred a few times. The chain is built from TRBV20-1 and TRBJ1-1; D might be TRBD1 (5 bases). Germline CDR1 is DFQATT and CDR2 is SNEGSKA (reference sequence). This CDR3 is built from 13 residues. Trimming stripped 5 bases from V and 1 base from J, with 11 bases between. CDR3 in amino acids: CSARGLSNTEAFF. In DNA form, the CDR3 reads TGCAGTGCTCGGGGACTCTCGAACACTGAAGCTTTCTTT.

This clonotype occurred a few times. The gene calls are TRBV5-5 and TRBJ1-3; D possibly corresponds to TRBD1 (6 bases). V shed 9 bases and J shed 0 bases, with 19 bases lying between them. The CDR3 sequence is 16 residues long. Germline CDR1 SGHKS, CDR2 YYEKEE (reference sequence). CDR3 sequence: CATEAGHSFSGNTIYF. Written as DNA, the CDR3 is TGTGCCACCGAAGCGGGACATTCCTTCTCTGGAAACACCATATATTTT.

This clonotype occurred many times. The chain couples TRBV5-4 to TRBJ1-2; tentatively, D is TRBD1 (6 bases). The V gene lost 0 bases and the J gene lost 7 bases, with 13 bases spanning the gap. The CDR3 loop spans 14 amino acids. CDR1 is SGHNT, CDR2 YYREEE, per germline (reference sequence). CDR3 nucleotide sequence: TGTGCCAGCAGCTTGGCACAGGGAATAGGTGGCTACACCTTC. Its protein is CASSLAQGIGGYTF.

The CDR3 reads CASSRNSGVGVYEQYF. In nucleotides, the CDR3 is TGTGCCAGCAGCCGCAATTCGGGGGTCGGGGTCTACGAGCAGTACTTC. The rearrangement joins TRBV5-5 to TRBJ2-7, with a tentative D call TRBD2 (6 bases). Germline V gives CDR1 SGHKS, CDR2 YYEKEE (reference sequence). This CDR3 spans 16 amino acids. The V end lost 4 bases, the J end lost 3 bases, and 20 bases lay between the germline ends.

This clonotype was picked up a small number of times. V and J are TRBV5-1 and TRBJ1-1, with D possibly matching TRBD1 (5 bases). Germline lookup yields CDR1 SGHRS and CDR2 YFSETQ. The V end lost 5 bases, the J end lost 2 bases, and 7 bases lay between the germline ends. The CDR3 runs 12 residues. The chain's CDR3 is CASRDINTEAFF. DNA of the CDR3: TGCGCCAGCAGGGACATCAACACTGAAGCTTTCTTT.

In this sample, this clonotype turned up a few times. The genes are TRBV28 and TRBJ2-6; D unresolved. The CDR3 covers 16 residues. V dropped 7 bases and J dropped 2 bases, with 15 bases sitting between them. Germline V gene lookup returns CDR1 MDHEN and CDR2 SYDVKM. CDR3 amino acids: CASTPGPSTGANVLTF. Here the CDR3 DNA reads TGTGCCAGCACTCCTGGGCCGTCCACTGGGGCCAACGTCCTGACTTTC.

The chain couples TRBV28 to TRBJ1-1, with TRBD1 matching 8 bases. V lost 0 bases and J lost 3; bases outside the gene matches: 3. Germline assignment: CDR1 MDHEN and CDR2 SYDVKM. The CDR3 totals 15 residues. The CDR3 is CASSLWATGDTEAFF. The CDR3 coding sequence is TGTGCCAGCAGTTTATGGGCGACAGGGGACACTGAAGCTTTCTTT.

This clonotype appeared a few times. This sequence joins TRBV7-2 and TRBJ2-3, with 13 bases identical to TRBD2. The length of the CDR3 is 18 residues. V trimming: 5 bases; J trimming: 1 base; junction bases outside the gene matches: 9. Germline V CDR1 and CDR2: SGHTA, FQGNSA. The CDR3 coding sequence is TGTGCCAGCAGCGTCATCGGACTAGCGGGGGCCGGCACAGATACGCAGTATTTT. It specifies CASSVIGLAGAGTDTQYF.

The chain employs TRBV7-2 and TRBJ2-7, with TRBD1 matching 10 bases. The CDR3 extends over 14 amino acids. Per the germline V gene, CDR1 is SGHTA and CDR2 is FQGNSA. Losses at the gene ends were 5 bases for V and 4 bases for J; bases not matched to a gene: 5. For the CDR3, the DNA is TGTGCCAGCAGCCCCGGACAGGGGGAGTACGAGCAGTACTTC. Translated, it gives CASSPGQGEYEQYF.

This clonotype was seen many times. The rearrangement uses TRBV7-2 and TRBJ1-1, with a weak D call TRBD1 (5 bases). The CDR3 extends over 14 amino acids. V shed 0 bases and J shed 5 bases, with 10 bases lying between them. Germline values: CDR1 SGHTA, CDR2 FQGNSA. The CDR3 DNA reads as TGTGCCAGCAGCTTAGCGTCCAGGGTGACTGAAGCTTTCTTT. Its protein product is CASSLASRVTEAFF.

This clonotype appeared many times. The chain joins TRBV10-3 to TRBJ2-1; no firm D call. CDR3 length equals 12 residues. The V end lost 4 bases, the J end lost 8 bases, and 9 bases lay between the germline ends. The germline V gene encodes CDR1 ENHRY and CDR2 SYGVKD. The CDR3 DNA follows: TGTGCCATCAGTGCGATATCGGATGAGCAGTTCTTC. It is translated as CAISAISDEQFF.

This clonotype has just a few counts. This chain uses TRBV7-2 with TRBJ2-3; TRBD1 agrees at 7 bases. In germline, CDR1 is SGHTA, CDR2 FQGNSA. The CDR3 sequence is 15 residues long. V lost 3 bases, J lost 0 bases, and 3 bases stayed unmatched. The CDR3 spells CASSLTGFSTDTQYF. CDR3 coding DNA: TGTGCCAGCAGCTTGACAGGGTTCAGCACAGATACGCAGTATTTT.

This clonotype was found many times. The V and J genes are TRBV5-4 and TRBJ2-3; D unresolved. V lost 2 bases and J lost 10, with 8 bases in between. Germline lookup yields CDR1 SGHNT and CDR2 YYREEE (reference sequence). This CDR3 region has 11 residues. The DNA for the CDR3 is TGTGCCAGCAGCTTACTGGGTGCGCAGTATTTT. This gives the protein CASSLLGAQYF. The full variable domain, with the rest looked up from reference TRBV5-4 and TRBJ2-3, is ETGVTQSPTHLIKTRGQQVTLRCSSQSGHNTVSWYQQALGQGPQFIFQYYREEENGRGNFPPRFSGLQFPNYSSELNVNALELDDSALYLCASSLLGAQYFGPGTRLTVL.

This clonotype was picked up many times. The chain couples TRBV18 to TRBJ1-4, with D hard to call. The CDR3 loop spans 16 amino acids. Trimming shortened V by 1 base and J by 3 bases, and 12 bases separated the two germline ends. CDR1 is KGHSH, CDR2 LQKENI, per germline. The CDR3 DNA follows: TGTGCCAGCTCACCACGTGGACGAGCGGCTAATGAAAAACTGTTTTTT. It codes for CASSPRGRAANEKLFF.

This clonotype was seen repeatedly, ten times or more. The CDR3 is CASSLGTGHTDTQYF. CDR3 sequence (DNA): TGTGCCAGCAGCTTAGGGACAGGCCACACAGATACGCAGTATTTT. The rearrangement joins TRBV7-2 to TRBJ2-3; 7 bases line up with TRBD1. The V and J ends lost 1 base and 2 bases, in that order; junction bases with no gene match: 3. There are 15 residues in the CDR3. Germline V gene lookup returns CDR1 SGHTA and CDR2 FQGNSA. Supplemented by reference TRBV7-2 and TRBJ2-3, the full variable domain reads GAGVSQSPSNKVTEKGKDVELRCDPISGHTALYWYRQSLGQGLEFLIYFQGNSAPDKSGLPSDRFSAERTGGSVSTLTIQRTQQEDSAVYLCASSLGTGHTDTQYFGPGTRLTVL.

The chain combines TRBV2 with TRBJ1-5, with no clear D. Germline V gives CDR1 SNHLY, CDR2 FYNNEI. There are 13 residues in the CDR3. V dropped 1 base and J dropped 4 bases, with 5 bases sitting between them. The CDR3 DNA reads TGTGCCAGCAGTGAAGGCGGGAATCAGCCCCAGCATTTT. Amino acids: CASSEGGNQPQHF. The entire variable domain, with the rest obtained from reference TRBV2 and TRBJ1-5, is as follows: EPEVTQTPSHQVTQMGQEVILRCVPISNHLYFYWYRQILGQKVEFLVSFYNNEISEKSEIFDDQFSVERPDGSNFTLKIRSTKLEDSAMYFCASSEGGNQPQHFGDGTRLSIL.

This clonotype was seen many times. The chain combines TRBV29-1 with TRBJ2-7; D gene unclear. This CDR3 contains 11 residues. Germline CDR1 is SQVTM and CDR2 is ANQGSEA. Trimming took 5 bases from V and 5 from J, leaving 10 bases between them. CDR3 residues: CSVMTFDEQYF. The CDR3 DNA reads TGCAGCGTTATGACCTTTGACGAGCAGTACTTC.

This clonotype was found a few times. The genes are TRBV13 and TRBJ2-2; D not certain. Germline values: CDR1 PRHDT, CDR2 FYEKMQ (reference sequence). Deletions cut 3 bases from V and 8 bases from J, with 7 bases between. The CDR3 sequence is 12 residues long. The CDR3 here is CASSFEPGELFF. The CDR3 nucleotides are TGTGCCAGCAGCTTTGAACCAGGGGAGCTGTTTTTT.